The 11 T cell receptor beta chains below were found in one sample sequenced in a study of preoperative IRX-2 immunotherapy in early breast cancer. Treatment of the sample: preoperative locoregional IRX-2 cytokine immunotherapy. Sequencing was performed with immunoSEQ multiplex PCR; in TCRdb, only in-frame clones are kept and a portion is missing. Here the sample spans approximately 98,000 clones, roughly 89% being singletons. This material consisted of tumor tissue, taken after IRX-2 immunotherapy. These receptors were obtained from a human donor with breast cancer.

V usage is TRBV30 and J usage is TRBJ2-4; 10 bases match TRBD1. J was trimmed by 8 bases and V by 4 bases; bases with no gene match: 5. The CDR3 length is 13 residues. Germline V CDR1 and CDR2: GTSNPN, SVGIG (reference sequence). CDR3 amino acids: CAWNSGTGDIQYF. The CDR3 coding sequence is TGTGCCTGGAATTCCGGGACAGGGGACATTCAGTACTTC.

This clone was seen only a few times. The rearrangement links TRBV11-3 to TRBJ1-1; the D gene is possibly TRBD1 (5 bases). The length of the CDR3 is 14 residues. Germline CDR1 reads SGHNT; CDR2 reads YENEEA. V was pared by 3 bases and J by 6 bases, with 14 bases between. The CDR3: CASSLSQGVPEAFF. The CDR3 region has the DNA TGTGCCAGCAGCTTGAGTCAGGGAGTCCCTGAAGCTTTCTTT.

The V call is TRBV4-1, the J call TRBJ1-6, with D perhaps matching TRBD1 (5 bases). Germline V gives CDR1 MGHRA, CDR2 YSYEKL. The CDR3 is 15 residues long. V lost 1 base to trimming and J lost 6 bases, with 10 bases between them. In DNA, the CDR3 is TGCGCCAGCAGCCAAGGGGACTGGTTTAATTCACCCCTCCACTTT. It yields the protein CASSQGDWFNSPLHF.

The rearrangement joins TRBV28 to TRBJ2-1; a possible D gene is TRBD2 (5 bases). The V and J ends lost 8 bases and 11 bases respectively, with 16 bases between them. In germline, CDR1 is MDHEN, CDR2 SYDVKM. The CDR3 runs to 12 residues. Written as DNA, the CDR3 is TGTGCCAGCCCCGACCGCCTCGGGAAGCAGTTCTTC. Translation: CASPDRLGKQFF.

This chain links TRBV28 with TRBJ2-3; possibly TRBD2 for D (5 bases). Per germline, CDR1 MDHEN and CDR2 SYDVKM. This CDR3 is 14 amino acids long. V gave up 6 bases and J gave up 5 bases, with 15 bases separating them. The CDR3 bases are TGTGCCAGCAGGGCAGGACCAGCGGAAGATACGCAGTATTTT. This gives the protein CASRAGPAEDTQYF.

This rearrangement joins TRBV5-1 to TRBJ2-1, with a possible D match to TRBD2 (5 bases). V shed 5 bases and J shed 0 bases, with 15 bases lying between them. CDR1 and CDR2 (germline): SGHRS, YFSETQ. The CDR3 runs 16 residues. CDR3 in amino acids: CASRSPPGNSYNEQFF. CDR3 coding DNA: TGCGCCAGCAGGTCGCCCCCGGGGAACTCCTACAATGAGCAGTTCTTC.

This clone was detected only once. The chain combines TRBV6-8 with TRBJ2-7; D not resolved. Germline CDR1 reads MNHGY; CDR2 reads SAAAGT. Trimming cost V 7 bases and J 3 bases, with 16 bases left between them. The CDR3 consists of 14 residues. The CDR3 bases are TGTGCCAGCACCCCCGACGTCTATAGCTACGAGCAGTACTTC. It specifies CASTPDVYSYEQYF.

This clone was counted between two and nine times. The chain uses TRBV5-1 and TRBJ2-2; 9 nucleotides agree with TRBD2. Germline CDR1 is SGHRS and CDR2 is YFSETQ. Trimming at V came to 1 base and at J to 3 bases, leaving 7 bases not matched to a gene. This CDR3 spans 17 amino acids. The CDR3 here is CASSLPSGESYTGELFF. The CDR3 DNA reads TGCGCCAGCAGCTTGCCTAGCGGGGAATCCTACACCGGGGAGCTGTTTTTT.

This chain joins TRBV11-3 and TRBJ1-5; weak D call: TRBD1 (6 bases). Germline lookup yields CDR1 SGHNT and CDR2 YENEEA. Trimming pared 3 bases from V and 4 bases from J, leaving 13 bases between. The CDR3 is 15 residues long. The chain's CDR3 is CASSLADSRNQPQHF. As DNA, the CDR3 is TGTGCCAGCAGCTTGGCGGACAGCAGAAATCAGCCCCAGCATTTT.

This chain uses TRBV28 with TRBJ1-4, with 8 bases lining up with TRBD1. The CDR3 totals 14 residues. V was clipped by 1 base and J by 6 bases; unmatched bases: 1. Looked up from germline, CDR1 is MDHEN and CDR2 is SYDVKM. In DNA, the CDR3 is TGTGCCAGCAGTTTATCAGGGGGCGATGAAAAACTGTTTTTT. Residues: CASSLSGGDEKLFF.

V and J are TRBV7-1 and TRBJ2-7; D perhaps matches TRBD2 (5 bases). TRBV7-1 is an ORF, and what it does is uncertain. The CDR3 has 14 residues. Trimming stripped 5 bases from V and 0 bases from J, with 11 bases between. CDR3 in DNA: TGTGCCAGCAGCGGGTACCGGGACTCCTACGAGCAGTACTTC. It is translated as CASSGYRDSYEQYF.